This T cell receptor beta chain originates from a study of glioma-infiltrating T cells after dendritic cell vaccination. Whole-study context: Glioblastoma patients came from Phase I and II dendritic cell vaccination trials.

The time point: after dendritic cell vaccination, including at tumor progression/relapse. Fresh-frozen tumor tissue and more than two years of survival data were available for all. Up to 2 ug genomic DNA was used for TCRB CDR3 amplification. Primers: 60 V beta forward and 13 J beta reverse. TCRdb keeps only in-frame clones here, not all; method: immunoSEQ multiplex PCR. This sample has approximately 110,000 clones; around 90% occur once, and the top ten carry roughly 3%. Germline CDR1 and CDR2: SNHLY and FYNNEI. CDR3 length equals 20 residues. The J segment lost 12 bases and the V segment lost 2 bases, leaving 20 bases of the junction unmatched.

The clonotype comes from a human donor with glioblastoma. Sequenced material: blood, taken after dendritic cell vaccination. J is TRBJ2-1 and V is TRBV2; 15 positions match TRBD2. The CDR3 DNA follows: TGTGCCAGCAGTGAAACCACCTCCGCCCTGGGACTAGCGGGAGGAGTGGGGCAGTTCTTC. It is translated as CASSETTSALGLAGGVGQFF.